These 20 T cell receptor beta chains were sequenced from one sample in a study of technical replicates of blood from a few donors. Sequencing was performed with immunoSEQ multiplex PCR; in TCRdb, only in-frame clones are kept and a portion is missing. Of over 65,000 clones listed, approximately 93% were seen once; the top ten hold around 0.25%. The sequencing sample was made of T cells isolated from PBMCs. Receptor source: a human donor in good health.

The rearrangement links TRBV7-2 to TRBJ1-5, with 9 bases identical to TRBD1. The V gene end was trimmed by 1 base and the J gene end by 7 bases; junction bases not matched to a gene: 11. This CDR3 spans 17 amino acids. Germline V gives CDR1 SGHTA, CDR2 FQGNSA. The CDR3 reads CASSLVAGQGSGQPQHF. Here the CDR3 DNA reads TGTGCCAGCAGCTTAGTCGCTGGACAGGGGTCGGGCCAGCCCCAGCATTTT.

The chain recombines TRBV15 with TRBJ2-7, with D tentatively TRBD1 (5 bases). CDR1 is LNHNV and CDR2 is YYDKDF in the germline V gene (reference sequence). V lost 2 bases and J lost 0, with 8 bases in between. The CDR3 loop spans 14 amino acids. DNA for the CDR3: TGTGCCACCAGCAGAAGGGGTAGCTCCTACGAGCAGTACTTC. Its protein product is CATSRRGSSYEQYF.

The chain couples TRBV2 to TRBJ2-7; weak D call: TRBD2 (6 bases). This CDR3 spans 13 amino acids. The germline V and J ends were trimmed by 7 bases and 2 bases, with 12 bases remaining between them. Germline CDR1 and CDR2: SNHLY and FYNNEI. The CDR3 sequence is CASMGGHAYEQYF. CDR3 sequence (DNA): TGTGCCAGCATGGGAGGTCATGCCTACGAGCAGTACTTC.

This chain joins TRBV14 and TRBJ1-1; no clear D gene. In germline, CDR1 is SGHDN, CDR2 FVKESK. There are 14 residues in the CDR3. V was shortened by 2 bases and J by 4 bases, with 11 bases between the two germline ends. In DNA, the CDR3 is TGTGCCAGCAGCCAATGGGGAGGGTTCACTGAAGCTTTCTTT. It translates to CASSQWGGFTEAFF.

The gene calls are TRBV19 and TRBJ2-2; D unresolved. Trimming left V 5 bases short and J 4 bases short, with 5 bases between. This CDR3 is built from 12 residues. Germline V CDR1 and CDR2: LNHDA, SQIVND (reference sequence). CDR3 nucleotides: TGTGCCAGTAGTTGGGCCACCGGGGAGCTGTTTTTT. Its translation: CASSWATGELFF.

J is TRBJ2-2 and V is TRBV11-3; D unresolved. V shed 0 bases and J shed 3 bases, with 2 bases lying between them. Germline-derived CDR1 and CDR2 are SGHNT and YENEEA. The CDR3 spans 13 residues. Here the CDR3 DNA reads TGTGCCAGCAGCTTAGACTACACCGGGGAGCTGTTTTTT. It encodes CASSLDYTGELFF. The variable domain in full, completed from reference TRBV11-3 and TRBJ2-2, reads EAGVVQSPRYKIIEKKQPVAFWCNPISGHNTLYWYLQNLGQGPELLIRYENEEAVDDSQLPKDRFSAERLKGVDSTLKIQPAELGDSAVYLCASSLDYTGELFFGEGSRLTVL.

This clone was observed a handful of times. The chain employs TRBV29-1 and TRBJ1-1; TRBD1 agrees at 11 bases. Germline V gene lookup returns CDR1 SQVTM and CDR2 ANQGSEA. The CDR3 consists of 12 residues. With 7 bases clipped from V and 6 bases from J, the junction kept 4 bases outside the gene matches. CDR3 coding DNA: TGCAGCGGCGGACAGGGGGCCGCTGAAGCTTTCTTT. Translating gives CSGGQGAAEAFF.

CDR3 DNA: TGTGCCAGCAGCTTAGCGTTGTCGTGGAGCGATGACACTGAAGCTTTCTTT. Its translation is CASSLALSWSDDTEAFF. This chain uses TRBV7-9 with TRBJ1-1; D call uncertain. CDR1 and CDR2 (germline): SEHNR, FQNEAQ (reference sequence). V was trimmed by 0 bases and J by 3 bases, leaving 17 bases between them. The CDR3 extends over 17 amino acids.

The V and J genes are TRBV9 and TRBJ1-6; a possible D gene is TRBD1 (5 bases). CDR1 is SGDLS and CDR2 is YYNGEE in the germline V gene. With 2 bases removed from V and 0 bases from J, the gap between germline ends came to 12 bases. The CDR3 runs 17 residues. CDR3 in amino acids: CASSVLDTSSYNSPLHF. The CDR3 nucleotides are TGTGCCAGCAGCGTTTTGGACACCAGCTCCTATAATTCACCCCTCCACTTT.

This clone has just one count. The CDR3 protein is CASRPNGQYEQYF. The CDR3 nucleotides are TGTGCCAGCAGGCCGAATGGACAGTACGAGCAGTACTTC. The chain carries TRBV2 and TRBJ2-7; TRBD1 might be the D (6 bases). CDR1 and CDR2 (germline): SNHLY, FYNNEI. Trimming cost V 6 bases and J 4 bases, with 13 bases left between them. The CDR3 contains 13 residues.

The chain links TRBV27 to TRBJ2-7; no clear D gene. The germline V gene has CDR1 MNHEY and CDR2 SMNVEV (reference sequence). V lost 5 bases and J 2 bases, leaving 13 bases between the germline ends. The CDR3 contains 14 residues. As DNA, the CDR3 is TGTGCCAGCAGTCCCCGGCTAGTCACCTACGAGCAGTACTTC. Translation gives CASSPRLVTYEQYF.

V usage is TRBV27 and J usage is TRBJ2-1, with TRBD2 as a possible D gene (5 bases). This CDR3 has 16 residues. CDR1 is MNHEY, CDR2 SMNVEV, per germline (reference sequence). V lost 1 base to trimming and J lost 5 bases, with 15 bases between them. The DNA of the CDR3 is TGTGCCAGCAGTTTATTGTCTAACGAGAGGGACAATGAGCAGTTCTTC. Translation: CASSLLSNERDNEQFF.

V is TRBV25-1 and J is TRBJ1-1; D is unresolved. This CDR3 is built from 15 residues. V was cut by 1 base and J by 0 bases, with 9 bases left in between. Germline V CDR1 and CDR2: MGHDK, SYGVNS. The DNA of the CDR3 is TGTGCCAGCAGTGAATTCGGAGTCATGAACACTGAAGCTTTCTTT. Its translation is CASSEFGVMNTEAFF.

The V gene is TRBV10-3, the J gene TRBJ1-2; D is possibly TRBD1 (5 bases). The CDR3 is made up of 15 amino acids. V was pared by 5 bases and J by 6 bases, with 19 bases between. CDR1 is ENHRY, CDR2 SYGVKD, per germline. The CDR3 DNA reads TGTGCCATCAGTTCCCAGGAAGGGGTTACGGATGGCTACACCTTC. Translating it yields CAISSQEGVTDGYTF.

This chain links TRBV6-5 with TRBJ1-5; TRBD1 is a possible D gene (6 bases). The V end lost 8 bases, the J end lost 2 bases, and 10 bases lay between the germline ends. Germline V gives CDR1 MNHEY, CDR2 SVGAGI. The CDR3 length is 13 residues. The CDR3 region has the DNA TGTGCCAGCCGCAGGGGACGCAATCAGCCCCAGCATTTT. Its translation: CASRRGRNQPQHF.

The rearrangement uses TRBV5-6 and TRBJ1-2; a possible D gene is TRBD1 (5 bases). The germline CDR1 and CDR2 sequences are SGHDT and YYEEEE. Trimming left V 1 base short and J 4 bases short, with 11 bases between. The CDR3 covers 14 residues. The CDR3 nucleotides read TGTGCCAGCAGCTTGCCCGACAGTTTCTATGGCTACACCTTC. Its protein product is CASSLPDSFYGYTF.

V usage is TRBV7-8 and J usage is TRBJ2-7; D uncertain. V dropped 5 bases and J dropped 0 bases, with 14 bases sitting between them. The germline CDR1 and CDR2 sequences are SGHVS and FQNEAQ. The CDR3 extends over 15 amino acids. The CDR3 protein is CASSVFSESSYEQYF. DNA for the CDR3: TGTGCCAGCAGCGTATTTAGTGAGAGCTCCTACGAGCAGTACTTC.

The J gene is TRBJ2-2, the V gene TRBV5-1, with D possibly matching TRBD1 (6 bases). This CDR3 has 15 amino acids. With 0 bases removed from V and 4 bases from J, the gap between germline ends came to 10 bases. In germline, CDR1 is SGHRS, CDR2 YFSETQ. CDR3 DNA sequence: TGCGCCAGCAGCTTGGGACAGGCCACCACCGGGGAGCTGTTTTTT. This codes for CASSLGQATTGELFF.

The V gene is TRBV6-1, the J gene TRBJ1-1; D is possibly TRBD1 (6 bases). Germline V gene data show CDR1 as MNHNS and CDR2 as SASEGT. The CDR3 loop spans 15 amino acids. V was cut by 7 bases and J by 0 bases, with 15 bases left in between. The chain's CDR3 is CASKPGGAMNTEAFF. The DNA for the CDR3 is TGTGCCAGCAAACCTGGGGGGGCTATGAACACTGAAGCTTTCTTT.

DNA for the CDR3: TGCGCCAGCAGCTTAGGGCAGCGGGGGGGCTCGACTGAGCAGTTCTTC. Translated: CASSLGQRGGSTEQFF. V is TRBV5-1 and J is TRBJ2-1, with 10 bases identical to TRBD2. Losses at the gene ends were 2 bases for V and 9 bases for J; bases not matched to a gene: 11. Looked up from germline, CDR1 is SGHRS and CDR2 is YFSETQ. The CDR3 is 16 residues long.